One and the same sample provided the 30 T cell receptor beta chains below, sequenced in a study of blood T cell repertoires in COVID-19. Assay used: immunoSEQ multiplex PCR; TCRdb lists only in-frame clones, some missing. The sample includes about 400,000 clones, roughly 90% of them seen just once. Source material: PBMCs or T cells enriched from blood (not recorded which). The receptors were gathered from a middle-aged woman with acute COVID-19.

The chain joins TRBV29-1 to TRBJ2-5, with a weak D call TRBD2 (6 bases). CDR3 length: 12 residues. V was shortened by 4 bases and J by 2 bases, with 8 bases between the two germline ends. The germline gives CDR1 SQVTM, CDR2 ANQGSEA. This CDR3 reads CSVAGLQETQYF. The CDR3 DNA reads as TGCAGCGTTGCGGGACTTCAAGAGACCCAGTACTTC.

A few counts support this clone. This chain links TRBV6-1 with TRBJ1-2, with D unclear. V lost 3 bases, J lost 2 bases, and 4 bases lay in between. Germline V gene lookup returns CDR1 MNHNS and CDR2 SASEGT. There are 12 residues in the CDR3. In DNA, the CDR3 is TGTGCCAGCAGTGACAGGAACTATGGCTACACCTTC. As protein: CASSDRNYGYTF.

The genes are TRBV11-2 and TRBJ2-2, with TRBD2 matching over 8 bases. The V segment lost 3 bases and the J segment 4 bases; nucleotides outside the gene matches: 10. The CDR3 covers 17 residues. CDR1 SGHAT and CDR2 FQNNGV come from the germline V gene. The CDR3 sequence: CASSFSGGAFGTGELFF. The CDR3, as DNA: TGTGCCAGCAGCTTTTCCGGGGGGGCGTTCGGCACCGGGGAGCTGTTTTTT. Together with reference TRBV11-2 and TRBJ2-2, the CDR3 gives the full variable domain: EAGVAQSPRYKIIEKRQSVAFWCNPISGHATLYWYQQILGQGPKLLIQFQNNGVVDDSQLPKDRFSAERLKGVDSTLKIQPAKLEDSAVYLCASSFSGGAFGTGELFFGEGSRLTVL.

The J gene is TRBJ1-4, the V gene TRBV5-6; 9 bases line up with TRBD1. Germline trimming cut 4 bases from V and 4 bases from J; bases unmatched to any gene: 5. This CDR3 is 15 amino acids long. In germline, CDR1 is SGHDT, CDR2 YYEEEE. CDR3 nucleotide sequence: TGTGCCAGCAGCCCTTGGACAGGGGATAATGAAAAACTGTTTTTT. Translating gives CASSPWTGDNEKLFF.

The genes are TRBV19 and TRBJ1-6; D remains unclear. Germline V gene data show CDR1 as LNHDA and CDR2 as SQIVND (reference sequence). The V end lost 1 base, the J end lost 0 bases, and 7 bases lay between the germline ends. The CDR3 spans 16 residues. The CDR3 DNA reads TGTGCCAGTAGTATAGGAGCCCGCTCCTATAATTCACCCCTCCACTTT. Translation gives CASSIGARSYNSPLHF.

The chain joins TRBV5-6 to TRBJ2-7; 7 bases fit TRBD1. Germline loops: CDR1 SGHDT, CDR2 YYEEEE. The CDR3 has 15 residues. After removal of 2 bases from V and 2 bases from J, the junction contained 7 bases not matched to a gene. The CDR3: CASSFERTGPYEQYF. CDR3 bases: TGTGCCAGCAGCTTTGAACGGACAGGACCCTACGAGCAGTACTTC. Drawing the rest from reference TRBV5-6 and TRBJ2-7, the complete variable domain is DAGVTQSPTHLIKTRGQQVTLRCSPKSGHDTVSWYQQALGQGPQFIFQYYEEEERQRGNFPDRFSGHQFPNYSSELNVNALLLGDSALYLCASSFERTGPYEQYFGPGTRLTVT.

The chain joins TRBV19 to TRBJ2-3; 12 nucleotides align to TRBD1. With 6 bases clipped from V and 2 bases from J, the junction kept 9 bases outside the gene matches. Germline V gene sequence: CDR1 LNHDA, CDR2 SQIVND (reference sequence). The CDR3 is 17 amino acids. For the CDR3, the DNA is TGTGCCAGTAGAACTATCGCGGGACAGGGGGCCACAGATACGCAGTATTTT. It specifies CASRTIAGQGATDTQYF.

The V and J genes are TRBV9 and TRBJ1-2; D is undetermined. The CDR3 sequence is 13 residues long. Per germline, CDR1 SGDLS and CDR2 YYNGEE. The V end lost 0 bases, the J end lost 2 bases, and 5 bases lay between the germline ends. The CDR3 DNA is TGTGCCAGCAGCGTAGCGGAGAACTATGGCTACACCTTC. This translates into CASSVAENYGYTF. Combining the CDR3 with reference TRBV9 and TRBJ1-2 gives the whole variable domain DSGVTQTPKHLITATGQRVTLRCSPRSGDLSVYWYQQSLDQGLQFLIQYYNGEERAKGNILERFSAQQFPDLHSELNLSSLELGDSALYFCASSVAENYGYTFGSGTRLTVV.

The chain uses TRBV5-1 and TRBJ2-1, with 10 bases that match TRBD1. Germline lookup yields CDR1 SGHRS and CDR2 YFSETQ. After removal of 7 bases from V and 9 bases from J, the junction contained 1 base not matched to a gene. The length of the CDR3 is 11 residues. The CDR3 sequence is CASWTGGEQFF. CDR3 DNA: TGCGCCAGCTGGACAGGGGGTGAGCAGTTCTTC.

The rearrangement uses TRBV19 and TRBJ1-2; no firm D call. The CDR3 has 14 residues. V gave up 2 bases and J gave up 4 bases, with 11 bases separating them. CDR1 and CDR2 (germline): LNHDA, SQIVND (reference sequence). The CDR3 DNA reads as TGTGCCAGTAGTATAAATCGGGGTCTCTATGGCTACACCTTC. Translation: CASSINRGLYGYTF.

The V gene is TRBV2, the J gene TRBJ1-2, with 8 bases fitting TRBD1. Trimming removed 7 bases from V and 4 bases from J; junction bases left unmatched: 8. Germline-derived CDR1 and CDR2 are SNHLY and FYNNEI. The CDR3 consists of 14 residues. CDR3 in DNA: TGTGCCAGCACCGAAGTAGGACAGGGCTATGGCTACACCTTC. It is translated as CASTEVGQGYGYTF.

The V and J genes are TRBV5-6 and TRBJ1-2, with 9 positions matching TRBD1. The V segment lost 0 bases and the J segment 3 bases; nucleotides outside the gene matches: 9. The CDR3 spans 17 residues. CDR1 is SGHDT and CDR2 is YYEEEE in the germline V gene. In DNA form, the CDR3 reads TGTGCCAGCAGCTTGGGAACACAGGGGGCGGAGTACTATGGCTACACCTTC. Residues: CASSLGTQGAEYYGYTF.

V gene TRBV24-1 combines with J gene TRBJ2-1; TRBD2 matches 7 bases. The junction had 2 bases not matched to a gene; V was cut back by 5 bases and J by 2 bases. The CDR3 is 14 amino acids. The germline CDR1 and CDR2 sequences are KGHDR and SFDVKD. The CDR3 reads CATSAGGAYNEQFF. CDR3 in DNA: TGTGCCACCAGTGCGGGGGGAGCCTACAATGAGCAGTTCTTC.

V and J are TRBV19 and TRBJ1-3, with unresolved D. CDR3 length: 12 residues. Per the germline V gene, CDR1 is LNHDA and CDR2 is SQIVND (reference sequence). V was shortened by 4 bases and J by 5 bases, with 6 bases between the two germline ends. The CDR3 DNA follows: TGTGCCAGTAGTAACGACAGAAACACCATATATTTT. Translating it yields CASSNDRNTIYF. The entire variable domain, with the rest obtained from reference TRBV19 and TRBJ1-3, is as follows: DGGITQSPKYLFRKEGQNVTLSCEQNLNHDAMYWYRQDPGQGLRLIYYSQIVNDFQKGDIAEGYSVSREKKESFPLTVTSAQKNPTAFYLCASSNDRNTIYFGEGSWLTVV.

This rearrangement joins TRBV2 to TRBJ1-2; TRBD1 aligns across 7 bases. Germline CDR1 reads SNHLY; CDR2 reads FYNNEI. The CDR3 is 14 amino acids. J was trimmed by 1 base and V by 8 bases; bases with no gene match: 7. CDR3 residues: CASPRNRGNYGYTF. The DNA of the CDR3 is TGTGCCAGCCCCAGGAACAGGGGTAACTATGGCTACACCTTC.

The chain uses TRBV6-2 or TRBV6-3 and TRBJ2-1; 12 bases line up with TRBD2. This CDR3 region has 16 residues. Germline CDR1 reads MNHEY; CDR2 reads SVGEGT. The V and J ends lost 5 bases and 2 bases, in that order; junction bases with no gene match: 4. CDR3 bases: TGTGCCAGCAGTGACCGGACTAGCGGGACCTACAATGAGCAGTTCTTC. Its protein is CASSDRTSGTYNEQFF.

This sequence joins TRBV5-1 and TRBJ1-3; D is unresolved. The CDR3 is 14 amino acids. V shed 0 bases and J shed 2 bases, with 6 bases lying between them. Germline CDR1 and CDR2: SGHRS and YFSETQ. DNA of the CDR3: TGCGCCAGCAGCTTGGATTCAACTGGAAACACCATATATTTT. It is translated as CASSLDSTGNTIYF.

The chain is built from TRBV27 and TRBJ2-7, with 8 bases fitting TRBD1. CDR1 and CDR2 (germline): MNHEY, SMNVEV (reference sequence). J was trimmed by 7 bases and V by 3 bases; bases with no gene match: 8. This CDR3 has 14 residues. DNA for the CDR3: TGTGCCAGCAGTTTGCGAACAGGGGGAGGAGAGCAGTACTTC. Encoded protein: CASSLRTGGGEQYF.

This clone was counted only a few times. The gene calls are TRBV7-9 and TRBJ2-7, with 10 bases that match TRBD1. There are 14 residues in the CDR3. V dropped 4 bases and J dropped 3; count of bases not matched to a gene: 3. The V gene's germline CDR1 is SEHNR and CDR2 FQNEAQ (reference sequence). The CDR3 coding sequence is TGTGCCAGCAGCTCCGGGACAGGGGACTACGAGCAGTACTTC. It translates to CASSSGTGDYEQYF.

The chain uses TRBV2 and TRBJ2-7, with unresolved D. CDR1 and CDR2 from the germline V gene are SNHLY and FYNNEI. The CDR3 is 14 amino acids. The germline V and J ends were trimmed by 4 bases and 0 bases, with 10 bases remaining between them. In nucleotides, the CDR3 is TGTGCCAGCAGTGGGGCAGAGAGCTCCTACGAGCAGTACTTC. The encoded protein is CASSGAESSYEQYF.

This chain uses TRBV30 with TRBJ2-5; no definite D call. The V and J ends lost 3 bases and 3 bases respectively, with 11 bases between them. The CDR3 has 13 amino acids. Germline V CDR1 and CDR2: GTSNPN, SVGIG (reference sequence). In DNA, the CDR3 is TGTGCCTGGAGCAGGTGGTTGGAAGAGACCCAGTACTTC. It encodes CAWSRWLEETQYF.

The chain carries TRBV11-2 and TRBJ2-7, with 7 bases fitting TRBD1. The CDR3 is made up of 15 amino acids. V shed 5 bases and J 3 bases; nucleotides not matched to a gene: 10. Germline lookup yields CDR1 SGHAT and CDR2 FQNNGV. This CDR3 reads CASSPTSGTDYEQYF. DNA of the CDR3: TGTGCCAGCAGCCCTACTTCCGGGACAGACTACGAGCAGTACTTC.

V usage is TRBV4-1 and J usage is TRBJ2-5; 10 bases map to TRBD2. Losses at the gene ends were 0 bases for V and 5 bases for J; bases not matched to a gene: 9. This CDR3 comprises 17 residues. Looked up from germline, CDR1 is MGHRA and CDR2 is YSYEKL. In DNA, the CDR3 is TGCGCCAGCAGCCAAGATCTCAAGCGGGGGGGCGTGGAGACCCAGTACTTC. Protein product: CASSQDLKRGGVETQYF.

The chain combines TRBV6-5 with TRBJ1-6, with 7 bases that match TRBD1. V was clipped by 6 bases and J by 9 bases; unmatched bases: 11. Germline V gene data show CDR1 as MNHEY and CDR2 as SVGAGI. This CDR3 comprises 15 residues. CDR3 sequence reads: CASRGTGQLVSPLHF. In nucleotides, the CDR3 is TGTGCCAGCAGGGGTACGGGACAGCTAGTTTCACCCCTCCACTTT.

The chain is built from TRBV27 and TRBJ2-1; tentative D call: TRBD1 (6 bases). The germline V gene encodes CDR1 MNHEY and CDR2 SMNVEV (reference sequence). The ends were cut back, 5 bases at V and 0 bases at J, with 14 bases in the middle. The CDR3 spans 16 residues. CDR3 protein: CASSLRTDYSYNEQFF. CDR3 nucleotide sequence: TGTGCCAGCAGTCTACGGACAGACTACTCCTACAATGAGCAGTTCTTC.

V and J are TRBV9 and TRBJ2-5; 8 bases fit TRBD2. In germline, CDR1 is SGDLS, CDR2 YYNGEE. Germline trimming cut 1 base from V and 4 bases from J; bases unmatched to any gene: 6. This CDR3 has 15 residues. The CDR3 region is CASSVYGGAGETQYF. CDR3 in DNA: TGTGCCAGCAGCGTATACGGGGGGGCCGGAGAGACCCAGTACTTC.

The V and J genes are TRBV27 and TRBJ2-5; 10 bases fit TRBD1. The germline gives CDR1 MNHEY, CDR2 SMNVEV (reference sequence). Trimming cost V 3 bases and J 3 bases; bases outside gene matches: 7. The CDR3 length is 16 residues. CDR3 protein: CASSFSGQGVKETQYF. The CDR3, as DNA: TGTGCCAGCAGTTTCTCTGGACAGGGGGTAAAAGAGACCCAGTACTTC.

The chain joins TRBV20-1 to TRBJ1-1; TRBD1 is a possible D gene (6 bases). Trimming shortened V by 3 bases and J by 3 bases, and 14 bases separated the two germline ends. Germline V gene lookup returns CDR1 DFQATT and CDR2 SNEGSKA (reference sequence). The CDR3 length is 14 residues. The CDR3 nucleotides are TGCAGTGCTAGTACAGGGTACGTCGACACTGAAGCTTTCTTT. Protein: CSASTGYVDTEAFF.

This clone was detected once. The chain links TRBV24-1 to TRBJ1-2; D gene uncertain. This CDR3 spans 11 amino acids. The germline V and J ends were trimmed by 3 bases and 7 bases, with 5 bases remaining between them. Looked up from germline, CDR1 is KGHDR and CDR2 is SFDVKD. CDR3 protein: CATSDRGGYTF. The CDR3, as DNA: TGTGCCACCAGTGATCGAGGTGGCTACACCTTC.

V is TRBV7-6 and J is TRBJ1-2; D not resolved. V was trimmed by 1 base and J by 8 bases, leaving 14 bases between them. CDR3 length: 14 amino acids. CDR1 and CDR2 from the germline V gene are SGHVS and FNYEAQ. The CDR3, as DNA: TGTGCCAGCAGCTTAGGGAGGTCTCCGGAAGGCTACACCTTC. This gives the protein CASSLGRSPEGYTF.